The 11 T cell receptor beta chains below were found in one sample sequenced in a study of blood T cell repertoires in COVID-19. The table came from immunoSEQ multiplex PCR; TCRdb's copy has only in-frame clones and leaves some out. The sample holds 150,000 to 200,000 clones, about 90% seen once. The sample was PBMCs or T cells enriched from blood (not recorded which). Receptors originate from a human donor with acute COVID-19. The donor label of this sample is uncertain.

This chain connects TRBV29-1 to TRBJ1-4; D is undetermined. The CDR3 sequence is 11 residues long. CDR1 and CDR2 from the germline V gene are SQVTM and ANQGSEA. The CDR3 loop is CVAATNEKLFF. CDR3 bases: TGCGTGGCAGCGACTAATGAAAAACTGTTTTTT. The full variable domain, completed using reference TRBV29-1 and TRBJ1-4, is SAVISQKPSRDICQRGTSLTIQCQVDSQVTMMFWYRQQPGQSLTLIATANQGSEATYESGFVIDKFPISRPNLTFSTLTVSNMSPEDSSIYLCVAATNEKLFFGSGTQLSVL.

The rearrangement joins TRBV19 to TRBJ1-1; the D gene is possibly TRBD1 (6 bases). This CDR3 is built from 13 residues. V was pared by 6 bases and J by 10 bases, with 18 bases between. From germline, CDR1 is LNHDA and CDR2 SQIVND (reference sequence). The CDR3 region is CASSRDLQGRAFF. CDR3 DNA sequence: TGTGCCAGTAGCCGAGATTTACAGGGAAGAGCTTTCTTT.

V is TRBV9 and J is TRBJ2-1; 9 bases are shared with TRBD2. The CDR3 is 15 residues long. V was pared by 2 bases and J by 3 bases, with 3 bases of the junction left unmatched. Per germline, CDR1 SGDLS and CDR2 YYNGEE. CDR3 sequence (DNA): TGTGCCAGCAGCGTTAGCGGGGGCGACTACAATGAGCAGTTCTTC. Its translation: CASSVSGGDYNEQFF.

This clone was found a few times. The rearrangement joins TRBV7-6 to TRBJ1-1, with a tentative D call TRBD1 (6 bases). Trimming took 5 bases from V and 0 from J, leaving 19 bases between them. The CDR3 is 17 residues long. The germline gives CDR1 SGHVS, CDR2 FNYEAQ. The CDR3 protein is CASSPHRDWTMNTEAFF. CDR3 nucleotides: TGTGCCAGCAGCCCTCACAGGGATTGGACGATGAACACTGAAGCTTTCTTT. Complete variable domain (other parts from reference TRBV7-6 and TRBJ1-1): GAGVSQSPRYKVTKRGQDVALRCDPISGHVSLYWYRQALGQGPEFLTYFNYEAQQDKSGLPNDRFSAERPEGSISTLTIQRTEQRDSAMYRCASSPHRDWTMNTEAFFGQGTRLTVV.

The rearrangement links TRBV7-3 to TRBJ1-3; possible D gene TRBD1, 6 bases. Germline CDR1 and CDR2: SGHTA and FQGTGA. Trimming took off 5 bases at V and 2 bases at J, with 10 bases between the two ends. This CDR3 has 14 residues. CDR3 nucleotides: TGTGCCAGCAGCACAGGGAGTCCTGGAAACACCATATATTTT. Its translation is CASSTGSPGNTIYF.

The V call is TRBV29-1, the J call TRBJ2-3; 7 bases map to TRBD2. This CDR3 region has 14 residues. V lost 3 bases and J lost 7; bases outside the gene matches: 10. Germline values: CDR1 SQVTM, CDR2 ANQGSEA. The CDR3 DNA reads TGCAGCGTTGAGGGGGGGTTAGGGCAAAATACGCAGTATTTT. Translation gives CSVEGGLGQNTQYF.

V and J are TRBV7-9 and TRBJ1-3, with D possibly TRBD1 on 5 matching bases. The V gene lost 2 bases and the J gene lost 2 bases, with 10 bases spanning the gap. CDR3 length: 15 amino acids. The germline CDR1 and CDR2 sequences are SEHNR and FQNEAQ (reference sequence). The CDR3 DNA is TGTGCCAGCAGCTTAAAGACAGAAACTGGAAACACCATATATTTT. Protein sequence: CASSLKTETGNTIYF.

The chain combines TRBV12-5 with TRBJ2-7; D unclear. Trimming cost V 4 bases and J 6 bases, with 16 bases left between them. CDR3 size: 14 residues. Germline-derived CDR1 and CDR2 are LGHNT and FRNRAP. The CDR3 region has the DNA TGTGCTAGTGGTTCGACCCATCCCCGAGGCGAGCAGTACTTC. Its translation: CASGSTHPRGEQYF.

The chain employs TRBV4-3 and TRBJ2-2; 10 nucleotides align to TRBD2. The CDR3 runs 15 residues. The V and J ends lost 3 bases and 4 bases, in that order; junction bases with no gene match: 2. The germline V gene has CDR1 LGHNA and CDR2 YSLEER. The CDR3 nucleotides read TGCGCCAGCAGCCATAGCGGGGGGCGCACCGGGGAGCTGTTTTTT. Translation: CASSHSGGRTGELFF.

The V gene is TRBV6-5, the J gene TRBJ1-5, with 7 bases identical to TRBD1. Trimming cost V 0 bases and J 8 bases; bases outside gene matches: 7. CDR3 size: 15 residues. From germline, CDR1 is MNHEY and CDR2 SVGAGI. The CDR3 nucleotides are TGTGCCAGCAGTTACTCCACCAGCGGACAGGAGCCCCAGCATTTT. Translation: CASSYSTSGQEPQHF.

The V gene is TRBV12-3 or TRBV12-4, the J gene TRBJ2-7; D possibly corresponds to TRBD2 (5 bases). This CDR3 is 13 amino acids long. Deletions cut 7 bases from V and 3 bases from J, with 13 bases between. This CDR3 reads CASTKAAGYEQYF. CDR3 DNA: TGTGCCAGCACAAAGGCGGCGGGCTACGAGCAGTACTTC.